The present entry profiles one T cell receptor (beta chain) with its context. Its specificity is not known. Trimming took 6 bases from V and 0 from J; bases not matched to a gene: 2. Per germline, CDR1 SNHLY and CDR2 FYNNEI. This CDR3 has 14 residues. These data come from a study of T cell responses to AZD1222 COVID-19 vaccine. Study results and caveats: AZD1222 recipients seropositive at baseline numbered only six or seven. Donors were chiefly white British, with a greater number of females, and clonal diversity was perhaps underestimated. CD4 TCRs linked to vaccination spanned spike, dominating at 160-218 and 743-854.

Some second doses came at about 4 weeks and others at about 12 weeks; these were pooled. Clones were sequenced by immunoSEQ multiplex PCR, and TCRdb holds only the in-frame ones, with some missing. This table has about 56,000 clones, approximately 86% appearing once. The starting material was peripheral blood, obtained 28 days after the second AZD1222 dose. The chain recombines TRBV2 with TRBJ1-1; 9 positions match TRBD1. This clonotype was obtained from an adult who received the AZD1222 COVID-19 vaccine. The CDR3 loop reads CASRGDRVNTEAFF. DNA of the CDR3: TGTGCCAGCAGGGGGGACAGGGTGAACACTGAAGCTTTCTTT.